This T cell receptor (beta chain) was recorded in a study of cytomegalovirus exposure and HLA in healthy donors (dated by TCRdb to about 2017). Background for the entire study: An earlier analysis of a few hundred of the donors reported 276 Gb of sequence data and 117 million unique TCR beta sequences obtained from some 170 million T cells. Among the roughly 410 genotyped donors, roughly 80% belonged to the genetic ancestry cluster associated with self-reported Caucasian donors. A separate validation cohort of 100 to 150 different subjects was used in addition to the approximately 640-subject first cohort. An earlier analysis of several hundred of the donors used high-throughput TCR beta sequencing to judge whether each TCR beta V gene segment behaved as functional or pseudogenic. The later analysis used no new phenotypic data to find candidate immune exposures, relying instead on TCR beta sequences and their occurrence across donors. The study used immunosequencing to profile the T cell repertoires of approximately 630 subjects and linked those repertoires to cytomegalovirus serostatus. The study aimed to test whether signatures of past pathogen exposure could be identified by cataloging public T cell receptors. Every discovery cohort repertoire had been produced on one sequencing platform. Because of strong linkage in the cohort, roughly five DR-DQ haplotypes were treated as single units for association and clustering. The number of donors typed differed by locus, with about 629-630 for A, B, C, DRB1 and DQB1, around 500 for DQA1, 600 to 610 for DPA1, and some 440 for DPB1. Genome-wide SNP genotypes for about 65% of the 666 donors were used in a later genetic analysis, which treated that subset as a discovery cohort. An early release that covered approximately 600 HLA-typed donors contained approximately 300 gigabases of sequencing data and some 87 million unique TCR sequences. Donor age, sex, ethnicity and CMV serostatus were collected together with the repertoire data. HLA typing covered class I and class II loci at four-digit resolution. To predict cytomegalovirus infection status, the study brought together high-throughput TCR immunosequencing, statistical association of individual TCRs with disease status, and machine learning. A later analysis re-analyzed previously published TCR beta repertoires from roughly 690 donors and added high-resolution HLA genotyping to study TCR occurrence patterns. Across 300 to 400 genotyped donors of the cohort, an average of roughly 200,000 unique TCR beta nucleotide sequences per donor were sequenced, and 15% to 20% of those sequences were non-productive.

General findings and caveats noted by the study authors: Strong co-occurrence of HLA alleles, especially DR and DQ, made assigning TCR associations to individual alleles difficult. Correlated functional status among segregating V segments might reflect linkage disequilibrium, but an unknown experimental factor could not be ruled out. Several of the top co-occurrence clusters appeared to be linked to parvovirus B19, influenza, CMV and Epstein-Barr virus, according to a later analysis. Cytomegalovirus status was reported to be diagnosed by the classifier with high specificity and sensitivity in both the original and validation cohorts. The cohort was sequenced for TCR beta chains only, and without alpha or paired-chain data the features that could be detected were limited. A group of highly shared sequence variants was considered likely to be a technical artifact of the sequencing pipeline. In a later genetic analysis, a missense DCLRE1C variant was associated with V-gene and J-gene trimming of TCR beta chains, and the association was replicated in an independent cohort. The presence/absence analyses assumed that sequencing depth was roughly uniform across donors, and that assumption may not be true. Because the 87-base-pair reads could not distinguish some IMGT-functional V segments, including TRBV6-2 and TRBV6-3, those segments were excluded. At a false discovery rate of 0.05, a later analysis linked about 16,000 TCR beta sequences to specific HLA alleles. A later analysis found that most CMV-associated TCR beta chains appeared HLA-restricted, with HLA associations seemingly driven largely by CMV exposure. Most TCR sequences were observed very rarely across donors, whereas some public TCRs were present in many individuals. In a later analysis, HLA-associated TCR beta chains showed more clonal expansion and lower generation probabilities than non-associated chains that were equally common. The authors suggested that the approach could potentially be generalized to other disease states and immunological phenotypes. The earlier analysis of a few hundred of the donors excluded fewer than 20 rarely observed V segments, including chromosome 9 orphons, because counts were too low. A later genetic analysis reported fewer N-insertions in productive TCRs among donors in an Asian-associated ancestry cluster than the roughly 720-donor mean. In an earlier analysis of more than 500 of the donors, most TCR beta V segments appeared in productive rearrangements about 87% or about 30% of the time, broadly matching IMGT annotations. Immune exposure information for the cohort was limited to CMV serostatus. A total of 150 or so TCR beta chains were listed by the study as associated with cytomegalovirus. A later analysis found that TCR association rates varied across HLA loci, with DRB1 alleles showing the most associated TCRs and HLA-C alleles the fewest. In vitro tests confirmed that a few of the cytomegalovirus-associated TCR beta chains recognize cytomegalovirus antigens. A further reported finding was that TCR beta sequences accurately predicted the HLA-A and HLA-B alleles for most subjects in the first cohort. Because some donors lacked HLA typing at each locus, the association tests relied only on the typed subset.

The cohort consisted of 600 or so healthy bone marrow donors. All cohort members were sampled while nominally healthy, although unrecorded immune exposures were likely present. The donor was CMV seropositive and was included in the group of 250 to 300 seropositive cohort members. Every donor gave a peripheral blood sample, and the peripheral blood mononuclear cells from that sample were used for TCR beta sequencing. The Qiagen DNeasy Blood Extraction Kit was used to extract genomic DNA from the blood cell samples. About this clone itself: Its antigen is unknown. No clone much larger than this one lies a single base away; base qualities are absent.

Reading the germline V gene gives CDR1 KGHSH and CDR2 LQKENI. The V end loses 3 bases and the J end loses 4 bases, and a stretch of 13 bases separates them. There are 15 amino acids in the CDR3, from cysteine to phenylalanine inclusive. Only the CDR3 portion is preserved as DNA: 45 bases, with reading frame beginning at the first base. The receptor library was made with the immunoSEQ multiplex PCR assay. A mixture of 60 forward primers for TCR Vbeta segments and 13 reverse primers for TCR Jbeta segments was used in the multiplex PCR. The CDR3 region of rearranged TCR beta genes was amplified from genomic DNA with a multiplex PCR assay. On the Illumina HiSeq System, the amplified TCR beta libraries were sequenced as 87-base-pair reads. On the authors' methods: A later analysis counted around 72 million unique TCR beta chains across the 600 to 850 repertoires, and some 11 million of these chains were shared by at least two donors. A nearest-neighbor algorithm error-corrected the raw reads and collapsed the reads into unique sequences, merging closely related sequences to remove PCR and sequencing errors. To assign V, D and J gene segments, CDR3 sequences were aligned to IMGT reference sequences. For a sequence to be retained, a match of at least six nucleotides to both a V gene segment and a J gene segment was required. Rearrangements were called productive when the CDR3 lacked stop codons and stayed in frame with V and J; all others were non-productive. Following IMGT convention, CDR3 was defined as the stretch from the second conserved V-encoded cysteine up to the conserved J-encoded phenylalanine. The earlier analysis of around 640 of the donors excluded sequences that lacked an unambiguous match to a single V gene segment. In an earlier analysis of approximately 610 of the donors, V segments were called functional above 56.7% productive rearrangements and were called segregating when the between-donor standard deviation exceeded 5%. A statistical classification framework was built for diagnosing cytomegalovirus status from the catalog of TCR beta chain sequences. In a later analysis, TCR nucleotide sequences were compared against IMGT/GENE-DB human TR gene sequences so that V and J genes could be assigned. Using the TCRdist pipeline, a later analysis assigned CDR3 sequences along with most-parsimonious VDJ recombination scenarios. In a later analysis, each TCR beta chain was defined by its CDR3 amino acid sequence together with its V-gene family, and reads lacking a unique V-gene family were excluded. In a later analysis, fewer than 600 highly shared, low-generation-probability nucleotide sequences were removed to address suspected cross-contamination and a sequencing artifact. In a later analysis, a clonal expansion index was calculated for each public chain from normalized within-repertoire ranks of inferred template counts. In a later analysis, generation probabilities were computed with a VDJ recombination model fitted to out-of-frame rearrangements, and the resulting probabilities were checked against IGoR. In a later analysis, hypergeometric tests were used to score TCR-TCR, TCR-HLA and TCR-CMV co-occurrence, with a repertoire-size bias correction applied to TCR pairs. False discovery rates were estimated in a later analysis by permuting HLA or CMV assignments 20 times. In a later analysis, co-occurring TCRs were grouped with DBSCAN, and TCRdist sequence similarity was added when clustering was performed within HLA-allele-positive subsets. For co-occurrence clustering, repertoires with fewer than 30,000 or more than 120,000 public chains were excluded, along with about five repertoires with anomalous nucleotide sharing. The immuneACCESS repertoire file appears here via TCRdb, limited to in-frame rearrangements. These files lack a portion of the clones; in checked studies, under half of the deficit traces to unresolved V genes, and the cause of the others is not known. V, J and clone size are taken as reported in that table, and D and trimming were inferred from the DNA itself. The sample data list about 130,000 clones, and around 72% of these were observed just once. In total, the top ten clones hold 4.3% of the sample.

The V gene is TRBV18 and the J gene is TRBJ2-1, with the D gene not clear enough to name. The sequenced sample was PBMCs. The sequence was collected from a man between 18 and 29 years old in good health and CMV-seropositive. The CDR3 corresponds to CASSPWVSTYNEQFF. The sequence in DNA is TGTGCCAGCTCACCCTGGGTTAGCACATACAATGAGCAGTTCTTC. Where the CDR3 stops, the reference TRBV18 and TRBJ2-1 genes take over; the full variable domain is NAGVMQNPRHLVRRRGQEARLRCSPMKGHSHVYWYRQLPEEGLKFMVYLQKENIIDESGMPKERFSAEFPKEGPSILRIQQVVRGDSAAYFCASSPWVSTYNEQFFGPGTRLTVL.